This T cell receptor (beta chain) was captured in a study of identical twins. The V and J ends lost 5 bases and 3 bases respectively, with 7 bases between them. The germline gives CDR1 SEHNR, CDR2 FQNEAQ (reference sequence). The CDR3 is 12 amino acids. There are many counts of this clonotype. Template switching supplied a universal primer site; unique molecular identifiers were carried on the cDNA. TCRdb re-analysed the 5' RACE reads in MiXCR, keeping a single row per CDR3 protein. The sample gives nearly 900,000 distinct CDR3 sequences, around 12% of which show up once; around 1.5% is in the top ten. The sample also formed part of further work on yellow fever vaccine responses in identical twins.

Sequencing used PBMCs. The source is a young woman in good health. The chain is built from TRBV7-9 and TRBJ2-5; D ambiguous. The CDR3 DNA reads TGTGCCAGCAGCCCGACCGAAGAGACCCAGTACTTC. Residues: CASSPTEETQYF. Variable domain in full (rest from reference TRBV7-9 and TRBJ2-5): DTGVSQNPRHKITKRGQNVTFRCDPISEHNRLYWYRQTLGQGPEFLTYFQNEAQLEKSRLLSDRFSAERPKGSFSTLEIQRTEQGDSAMYLCASSPTEETQYFGPGTRLLVL.